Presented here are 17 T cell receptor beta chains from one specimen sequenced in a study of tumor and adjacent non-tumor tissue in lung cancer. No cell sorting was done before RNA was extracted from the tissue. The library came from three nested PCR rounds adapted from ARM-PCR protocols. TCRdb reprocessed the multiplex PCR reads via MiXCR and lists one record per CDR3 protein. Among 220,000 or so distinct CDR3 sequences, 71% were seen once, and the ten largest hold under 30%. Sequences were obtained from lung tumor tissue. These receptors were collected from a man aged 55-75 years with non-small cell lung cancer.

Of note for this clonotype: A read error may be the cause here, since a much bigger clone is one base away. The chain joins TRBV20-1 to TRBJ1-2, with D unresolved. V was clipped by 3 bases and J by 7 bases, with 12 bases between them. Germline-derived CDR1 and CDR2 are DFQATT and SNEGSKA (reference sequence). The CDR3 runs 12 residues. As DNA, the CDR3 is TGCAGTGCTAGTAAGCAGGAACCTGGCTACACCTTC. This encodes CSASKQEPGYTF.

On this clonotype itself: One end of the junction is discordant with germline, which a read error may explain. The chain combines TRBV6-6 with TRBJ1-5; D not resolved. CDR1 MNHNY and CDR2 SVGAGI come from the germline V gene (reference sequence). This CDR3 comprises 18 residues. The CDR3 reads CTSSYPKYRDEGNQPQHF. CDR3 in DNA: TGTACCAGCAGTTACCCTAAATACAGAGACGAGGGCAATCAGCCCCAGCATTTT.

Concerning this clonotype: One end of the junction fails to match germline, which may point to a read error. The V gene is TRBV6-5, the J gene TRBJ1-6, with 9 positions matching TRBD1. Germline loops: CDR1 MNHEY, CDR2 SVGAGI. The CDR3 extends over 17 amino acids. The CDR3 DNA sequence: TGTGCAAGCAGTTTTAACACAGGGGGCGATCTTAATTCACCCTTCCACTTT. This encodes CASSFNTGGDLNSPFHF.

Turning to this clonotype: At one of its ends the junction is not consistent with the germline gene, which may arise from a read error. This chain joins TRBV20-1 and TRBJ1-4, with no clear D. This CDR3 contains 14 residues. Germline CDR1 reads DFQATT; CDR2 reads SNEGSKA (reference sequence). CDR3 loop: CNASMTAGGEKLFF. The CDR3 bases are TGCAATGCTAGTATGACCGCTGGAGGGGAAAAACTGTTTTTT.

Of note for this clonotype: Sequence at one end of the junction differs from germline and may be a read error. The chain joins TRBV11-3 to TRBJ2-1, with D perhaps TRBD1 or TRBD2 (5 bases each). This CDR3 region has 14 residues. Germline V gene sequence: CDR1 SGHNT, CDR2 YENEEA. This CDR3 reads CASIFSGPHNEQFF. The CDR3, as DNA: TGTGCCAGCATATTCTCGGGACCCCACAATGAACAGTTCTTC.

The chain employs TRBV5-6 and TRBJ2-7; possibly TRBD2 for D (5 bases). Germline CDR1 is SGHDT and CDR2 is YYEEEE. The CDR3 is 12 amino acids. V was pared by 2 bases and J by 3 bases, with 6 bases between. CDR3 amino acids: CASSFRDYEQYF. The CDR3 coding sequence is TGTGCCAGCAGCTTCCGGGACTACGAGCAGTACTTC.

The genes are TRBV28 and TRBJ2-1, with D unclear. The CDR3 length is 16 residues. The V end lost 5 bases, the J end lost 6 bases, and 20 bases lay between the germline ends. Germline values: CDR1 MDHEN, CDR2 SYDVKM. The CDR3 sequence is CASSPTPILFPNEQFF. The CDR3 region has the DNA TGTGCCAGCAGTCCAACCCCCATTTTATTCCCCAATGAGCAGTTCTTC.

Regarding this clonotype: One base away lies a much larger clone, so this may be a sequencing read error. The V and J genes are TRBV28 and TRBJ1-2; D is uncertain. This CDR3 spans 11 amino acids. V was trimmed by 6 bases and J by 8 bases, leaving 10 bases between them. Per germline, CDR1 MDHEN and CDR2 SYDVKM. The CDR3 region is CASSERSGYTF. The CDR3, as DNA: TGTGCCAGCAGCGAACGCTCGGGCTACACCTTC.

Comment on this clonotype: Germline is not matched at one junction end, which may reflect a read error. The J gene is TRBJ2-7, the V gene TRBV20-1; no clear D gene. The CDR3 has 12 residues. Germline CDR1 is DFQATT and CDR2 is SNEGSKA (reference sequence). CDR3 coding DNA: TGCAATGCTAGTGAGGTCACCTACGAGCAGTATTTC. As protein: CNASEVTYEQYF.

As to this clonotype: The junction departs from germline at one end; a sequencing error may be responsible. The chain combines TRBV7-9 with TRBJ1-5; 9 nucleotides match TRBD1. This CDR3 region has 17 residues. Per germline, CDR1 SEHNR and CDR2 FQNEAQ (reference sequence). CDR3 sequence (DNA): TGTGCCTGCAGCCCCCTGCCGGGACAGGGTTCTAATCCGCCCCAGCATTTT. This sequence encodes CACSPLPGQGSNPPQHF.

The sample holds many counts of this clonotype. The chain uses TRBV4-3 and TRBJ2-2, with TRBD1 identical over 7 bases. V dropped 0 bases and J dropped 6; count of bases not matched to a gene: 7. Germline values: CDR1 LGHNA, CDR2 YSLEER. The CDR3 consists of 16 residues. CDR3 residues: CASSQDLTQGAGELFF. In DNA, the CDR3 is TGCGCCAGCAGCCAAGATTTGACCCAGGGGGCCGGGGAGCTGTTTTTT.

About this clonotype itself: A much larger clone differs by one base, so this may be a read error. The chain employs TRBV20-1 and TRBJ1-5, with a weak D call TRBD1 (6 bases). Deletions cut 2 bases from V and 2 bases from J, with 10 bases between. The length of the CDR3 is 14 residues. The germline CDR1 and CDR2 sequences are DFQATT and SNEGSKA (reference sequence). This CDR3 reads CSARIGTRNQPQHF. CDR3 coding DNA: TGCAGTGCTAGAATAGGGACACGCAATCAGCCCCAGCATTTT.

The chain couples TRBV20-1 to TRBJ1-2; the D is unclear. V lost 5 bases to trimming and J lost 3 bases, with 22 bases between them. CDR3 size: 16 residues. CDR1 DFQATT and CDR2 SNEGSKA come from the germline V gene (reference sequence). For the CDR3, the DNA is TGCAGTGCTCACCCCTCCCCAAGGGTCGGTTACTATGGCTACACCTTC. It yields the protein CSAHPSPRVGYYGYTF.

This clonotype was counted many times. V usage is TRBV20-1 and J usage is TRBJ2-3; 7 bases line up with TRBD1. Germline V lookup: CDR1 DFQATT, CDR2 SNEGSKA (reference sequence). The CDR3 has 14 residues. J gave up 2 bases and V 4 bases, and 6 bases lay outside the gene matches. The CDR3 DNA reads TGCAGTGCTAACGCAGGGGGAGTCACAGATACGCAGTATTTT. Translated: CSANAGGVTDTQYF.

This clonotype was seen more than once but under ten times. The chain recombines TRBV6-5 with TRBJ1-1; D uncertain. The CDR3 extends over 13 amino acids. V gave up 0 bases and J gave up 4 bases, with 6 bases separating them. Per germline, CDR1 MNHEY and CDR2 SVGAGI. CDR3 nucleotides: TGTGCCAGCAGTTACTCCAGGAGCACTGAAGCTTTCTTT. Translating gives CASSYSRSTEAFF.

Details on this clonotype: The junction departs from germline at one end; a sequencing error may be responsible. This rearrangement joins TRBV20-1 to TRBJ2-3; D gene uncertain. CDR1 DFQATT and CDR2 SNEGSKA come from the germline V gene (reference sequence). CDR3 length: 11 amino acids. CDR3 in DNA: TGCAGTGCCAGCCTTACATATACACAGTATTTT. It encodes CSASLTYTQYF.

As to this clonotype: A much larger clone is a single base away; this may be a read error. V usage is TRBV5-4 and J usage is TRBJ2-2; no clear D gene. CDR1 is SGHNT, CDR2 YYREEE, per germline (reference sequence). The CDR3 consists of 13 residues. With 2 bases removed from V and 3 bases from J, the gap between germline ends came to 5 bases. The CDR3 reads CASSLDYTGELFF. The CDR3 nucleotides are TGTGCCAGCAGCTTAGATTACACCGGGGAGCTGTTTTTT.